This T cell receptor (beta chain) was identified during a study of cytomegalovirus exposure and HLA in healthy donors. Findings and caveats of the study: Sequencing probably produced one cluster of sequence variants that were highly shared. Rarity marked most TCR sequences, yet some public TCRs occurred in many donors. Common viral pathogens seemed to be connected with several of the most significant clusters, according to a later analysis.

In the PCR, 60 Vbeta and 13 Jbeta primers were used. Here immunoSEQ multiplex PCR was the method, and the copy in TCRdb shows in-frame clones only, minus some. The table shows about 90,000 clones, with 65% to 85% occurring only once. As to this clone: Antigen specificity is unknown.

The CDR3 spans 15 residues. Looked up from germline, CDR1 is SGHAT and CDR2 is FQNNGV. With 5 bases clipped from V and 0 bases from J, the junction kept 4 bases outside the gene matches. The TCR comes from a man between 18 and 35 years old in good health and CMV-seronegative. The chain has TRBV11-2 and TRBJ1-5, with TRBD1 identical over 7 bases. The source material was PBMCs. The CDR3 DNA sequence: TGTGCCAGCAGCCCGGACAGGACTAGCAATCAGCCCCAGCATTTT. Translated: CASSPDRTSNQPQHF.